Below, 2 T cell receptor beta chains from the same sample are listed, as sequenced in a study of blood T cell repertoires in COVID-19. TCRdb's table, derived via immunoSEQ multiplex PCR, lists solely in-frame clones and lacks some. Of about 170,000 clones in the sample, roughly 86% were seen once. Sample: peripheral blood. The origin of the receptors is a woman at least 80 years old with COVID-19, enrolled during active disease.

The chain couples TRBV27 to TRBJ2-3, with 8 bases lining up with TRBD2. Germline V gene lookup returns CDR1 MNHEY and CDR2 SMNVEV (reference sequence). With V trimmed by 3 bases and J by 5 bases, 7 bases remained unmatched. The CDR3 is 15 amino acids. The CDR3 reads CASSFGGREVDTQYF. In DNA, the CDR3 is TGTGCCAGCAGTTTCGGTGGGCGGGAGGTAGATACGCAGTATTTT.

This chain connects TRBV7-2 to TRBJ1-3; TRBD1 matches 7 bases. This CDR3 has 15 amino acids. The ends lost 1 base at V and 5 bases at J; junction bases unmatched: 5. CDR1 and CDR2 from the germline V gene are SGHTA and FQGNSA. This chain's CDR3 is CASSLVTGSRNTIYF. CDR3 bases: TGTGCCAGCAGCTTAGTGACAGGGTCGAGAAACACCATATATTTT.